The entry below describes one TCR beta chain. The antigen it binds to is not known. No much larger clonotype is one base removed from it; base qualities were not supplied. The donors were included in the validation cohort of 100 to 150 subjects, a group kept apart from the approximately 690-subject first cohort. Relative to germline, V is missing 3 bases and J is missing 5 bases, with 7 bases of the junction outside any gene match. From cysteine to phenylalanine, the CDR3 is 16 amino acids long. Only CDR3 DNA remains: 48 bases, in frame from the first base. CDR1 and CDR2 are read off the germline V gene as MDHEN and SYDVKM. The data derive from a study of cytomegalovirus exposure and HLA in healthy donors (dated by TCRdb to the late 2010s). Concerning the study at large: The 666 repertoires of the first cohort and the roughly 110 validation repertoires were produced on the same platform, according to a later analysis. The study was designed to test whether signatures of past pathogen exposure could be identified by cataloging public T cell receptors. In addition to the first cohort of roughly 700 subjects, a separate validation cohort of 120 different subjects was used. To predict cytomegalovirus infection status, the study brought together high-throughput TCR immunosequencing, statistical association of individual TCRs with disease status, and machine learning. Results the study describes overall, beyond this receptor: A later analysis lacked HLA typing for the validation cohort, so it scored co-occurrence in that cohort across all 110 or so repertoires. Across donors, most TCR sequences were observed very rarely, whereas some public TCRs were present in many individuals. According to the authors, the approach could potentially be generalized to other disease states and immunological phenotypes. A few of the identified cytomegalovirus-associated TCR beta chains were confirmed in vitro to be specific for cytomegalovirus antigens. Subsequent analysis determined that TCRs grouped into clusters in the first cohort also showed a tendency toward co-occurrence across the 120 or so validation repertoires, and approximately 93% of cluster scores exceeded 0. The study gave a list of 150 to 200 TCR beta chains associated with cytomegalovirus. Cytomegalovirus status was reported to be diagnosed by the classifier with high specificity and sensitivity in both the original and validation cohorts.

The library was prepared using the immunoSEQ multiplex PCR assay. The authors processed their data as follows. A statistical classification framework was developed to diagnose cytomegalovirus status using the catalog of TCR beta chain sequences. TCRdb stores this immuneACCESS table with in-frame sequences only. Part of the clones is absent; in the studies checked, under half of the shortfall reflects unresolved V genes, and no reason is known for the rest. The V and J calls and clone size are taken from that table; D and trimming were inferred from the DNA. A total of 200,000 to 250,000 clones appear in this sample, 80% to 85% of them only once. Over 12% of the sample is taken by the ten largest.

The chain couples TRBV28 to TRBJ2-5, with 12 bases aligning to TRBD1. Material for sequencing was PBMCs. The receptor was isolated from a woman aged 25 to 39 in good health and CMV-seropositive. The DNA sequence is as follows: TGTGCCAGCAGTTTCCCCGGGACAGGGGGCGCGGAGACCCAGTACTTC. Its protein product is CASSFPGTGGAETQYF. This CDR3, with the reference TRBV28 and TRBJ2-5 proteins standing in past its ends, gives the full variable domain DVKVTQSSRYLVKRTGEKVFLECVQDMDHENMFWYRQDPGLGLRLIYFSYDVKMKEKGDIPEGYSVSREKKERFSLILESASTNQTSMYLCASSFPGTGGAETQYFGPGTRLLVL.